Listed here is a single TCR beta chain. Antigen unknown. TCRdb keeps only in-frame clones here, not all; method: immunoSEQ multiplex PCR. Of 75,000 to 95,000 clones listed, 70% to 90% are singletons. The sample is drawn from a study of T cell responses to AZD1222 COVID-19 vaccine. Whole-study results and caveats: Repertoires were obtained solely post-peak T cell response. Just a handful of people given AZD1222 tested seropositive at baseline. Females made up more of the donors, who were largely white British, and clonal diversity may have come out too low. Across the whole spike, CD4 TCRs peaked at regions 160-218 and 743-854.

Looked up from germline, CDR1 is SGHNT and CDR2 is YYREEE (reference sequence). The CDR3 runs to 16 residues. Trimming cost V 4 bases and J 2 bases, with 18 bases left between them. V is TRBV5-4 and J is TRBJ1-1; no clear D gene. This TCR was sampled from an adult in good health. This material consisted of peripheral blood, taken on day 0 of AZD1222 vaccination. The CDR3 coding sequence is TGTGCCAGCAGCCTATGGGCCACAAAGCACAACACTGAAGCTTTCTTT. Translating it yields CASSLWATKHNTEAFF.